This entry features one TCR beta chain sequence. Its target is unknown. This entry comes from a study of blood T cells in healthy people across ages. Study-level points and caveats: Estimated diversity that came from one million T cells was considered an underestimate.

The CDR3 length is 15 residues. V lost 5 bases and J 4 bases, leaving 15 bases between the germline ends. Primed by a sample-barcoded 5' primer and a J-beta primer mix, a second PCR proceeded for about 6 to 12 cycles. A template-switch adaptor that had 12 random nucleotides put a tag on each cDNA molecule. One entry per CDR3 protein results from TCRdb running MiXCR on the 5' RACE reads. The sample lists over 950,000 distinct CDR3 sequences; 30% to 40% were seen once. The sample taken for sequencing was blood. The sequence came from a man between 18 and 29 years old in good health. The V and J genes are TRBV12-3 or TRBV12-4 and TRBJ1-3; perhaps TRBD1 as D (5 bases). Here the CDR3 DNA reads TGTGCCAGCAGTCCAGGCGGGGGACTGGGAAACACCATATATTTT. It specifies CASSPGGGLGNTIYF.